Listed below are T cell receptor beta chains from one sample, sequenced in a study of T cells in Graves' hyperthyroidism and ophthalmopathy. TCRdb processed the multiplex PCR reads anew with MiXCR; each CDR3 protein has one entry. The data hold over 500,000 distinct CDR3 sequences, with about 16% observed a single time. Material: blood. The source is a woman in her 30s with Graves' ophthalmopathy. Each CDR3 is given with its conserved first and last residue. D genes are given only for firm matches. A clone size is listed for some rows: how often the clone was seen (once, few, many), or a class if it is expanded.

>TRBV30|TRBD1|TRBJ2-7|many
TGTGCCTGGAAGACAGGGTCCTACGAGCAGTACTTC
CAWKTGSYEQYF
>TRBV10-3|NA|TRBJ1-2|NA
TGTGCCATCGGTACGATGGAGTATGGCTACACCTTC
CAIGTMEYGYTF
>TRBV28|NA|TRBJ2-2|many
TGTGCGACGGGAGCGGACACCGGGGAGCTGTTTTTT
CATGADTGELFF
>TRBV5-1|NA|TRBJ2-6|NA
TGCGCCAGCAGCTTGGGACAGACTGGGGCCAACGTCCTGACTTTC
CASSLGQTGANVLTF
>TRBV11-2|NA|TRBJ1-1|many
TGTGCCAGCAGCTTAATGTGGGGGGTGAACACTGAAGCTTTCTTT
CASSLMWGVNTEAFF
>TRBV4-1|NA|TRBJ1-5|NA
TGCGCCAGCAGCCGTTGGGTCAATCAGCCCCAGCATTTT
CASSRWVNQPQHF
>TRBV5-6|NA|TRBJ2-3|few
TGTGCCAGCAGCACACCGACTAGTTTTTACACAGATACGCAGTATTTT
CASSTPTSFYTDTQYF
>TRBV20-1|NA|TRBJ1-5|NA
TGCAGTGCTCCCCGACAGGCTAATCAGCCCCAGCATTTT
CSAPRQANQPQHF
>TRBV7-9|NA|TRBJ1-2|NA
TGTGCCAGCAGCTCCCTTTGGCCTTATGGCTACACCTTC
CASSSLWPYGYTF
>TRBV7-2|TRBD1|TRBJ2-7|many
TGTGCCAGCATGGACAGGGGGCAATACGAGCAGTACTTC
CASMDRGQYEQYF
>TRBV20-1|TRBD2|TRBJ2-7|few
TGCAGTGCTAGCGTGGCGGGAGGGCCTGGCGGCGAGCAGTACTTC
CSASVAGGPGGEQYF
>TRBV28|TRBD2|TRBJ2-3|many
TGTGCCAGTTTTCCAGCGGGAGGCACAGATACGCAGTATTTT
CASFPAGGTDTQYF
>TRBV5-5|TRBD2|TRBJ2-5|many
TGTGCCAGCAGCTTCCAACTAGCGGAAGAGACCCAGTACTTC
CASSFQLAEETQYF
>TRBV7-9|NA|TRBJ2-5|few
TGTGCCAGCAGCTTGGGTTTTGGTAGGAATCGACAGGAGGGGAACCAAGAGACCCAGTACTTC
CASSLGFGRNRQEGNQETQYF
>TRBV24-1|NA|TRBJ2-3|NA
TGTGCCACCAGTGATTATGCGCGCGCTGGCACAGATACGCAGTATTTT
CATSDYARAGTDTQYF
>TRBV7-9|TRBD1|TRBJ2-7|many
TGTGCCAGCAGTTACGACAGGGTTAACTACGAGCAGTACTTC
CASSYDRVNYEQYF
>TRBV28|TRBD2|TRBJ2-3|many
TGTGCCAGCAGCTCCGGGACTAGCGGTGGTGGAGATACGCAGTATTTT
CASSSGTSGGGDTQYF
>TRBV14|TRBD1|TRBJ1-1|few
TGTGCCAGCAGCCTCGAGGATGGACAGGCGGCTACTGAAGCTTTCTTT
CASSLEDGQAATEAFF
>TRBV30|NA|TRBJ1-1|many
TGTGCCTGGAGTGTTGGCCCAACCTCCACTGAAGCTTTCTTT
CAWSVGPTSTEAFF
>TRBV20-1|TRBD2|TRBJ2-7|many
TGCAGTGCTAGAGATCTGGCGGGAGTGAACTACGAGCAGTACTTC
CSARDLAGVNYEQYF
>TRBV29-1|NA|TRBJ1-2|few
TGCAGCGTTGAGTTAGAGGGTGGCTATGGCTACACCTTC
CSVELEGGYGYTF
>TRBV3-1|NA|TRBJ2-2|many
TGTGCCAGCAGCCAAGCGGGAGGGGAGCTGTTTTTT
CASSQAGGELFF
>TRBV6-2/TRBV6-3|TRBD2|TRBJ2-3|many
TGTGCCAGCAGTTACAACGGACTAGCGGGGGACTACACAGATACGCAGTATTTT
CASSYNGLAGDYTDTQYF
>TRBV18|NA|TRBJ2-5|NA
TGTGCCAGCTCACCACAATATCTCGCGTTGGAGACCCAGTACTTC
CASSPQYLALETQYF
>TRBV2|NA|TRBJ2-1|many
TGTGCCAGCAGTCTCGGGACCACCCAGTTCTTC
CASSLGTTQFF
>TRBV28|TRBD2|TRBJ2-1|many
TGTGCCAGCAAAGCGGGAAACAATGAGCAGTTCTTC
CASKAGNNEQFF
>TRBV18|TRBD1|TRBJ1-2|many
TGTGCCAGCTCACCGTGGGACAGGGGGAACTATGGCTACACCTTC
CASSPWDRGNYGYTF
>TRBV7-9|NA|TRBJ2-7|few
TGTGCCAGCAGTCCCCCCGTGGGATCGCGACTCACCTACGAGCAGTACTTC
CASSPPVGSRLTYEQYF
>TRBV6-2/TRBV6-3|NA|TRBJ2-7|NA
TGTGCCAGCAGTCCAACCTCCTCCCACGAGCAGTACTTC
CASSPTSSHEQYF
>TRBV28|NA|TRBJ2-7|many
TGTGCCAGCGGTCAGCCCTACGAGCAGTACTTC
CASGQPYEQYF
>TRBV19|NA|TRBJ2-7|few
TGTGCCAGTAGTATTTACTCAGGAGACGAGCAGTACTTC
CASSIYSGDEQYF
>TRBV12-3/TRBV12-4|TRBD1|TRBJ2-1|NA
TGTGCCAGCAGTTTAGCGGACAGGGTGGTGTTCTTC
CASSLADRVVFF
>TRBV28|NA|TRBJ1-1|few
TGTGCCAGCAGTTTGACAGGCGCGGGGTACACTGAAGCTTTCTTT
CASSLTGAGYTEAFF
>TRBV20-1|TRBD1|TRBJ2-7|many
TGCAGTGCTAGCTCTCACCGGGACAGGGGGTACTACGAGCAGTACTTC
CSASSHRDRGYYEQYF
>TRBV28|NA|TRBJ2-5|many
TGTGCCCACAAGGCGGGTCTCATCCAAGAGACCCAGTACTTC
CAHKAGLIQETQYF
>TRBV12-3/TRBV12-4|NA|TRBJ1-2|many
TGTGCCAGCAGTTTAGGGGTTCTCTCTGGCTACACCTTC
CASSLGVLSGYTF
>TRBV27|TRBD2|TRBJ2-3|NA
TGTGCCAGCAGTCCAAGACTAGCTACGGCAGATACGCAGTATTTT
CASSPRLATADTQYF
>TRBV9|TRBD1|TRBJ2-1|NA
TGTGCCGGCACCCTGACAGGGACCTCCTACAATGAGCAGTTCTTC
CAGTLTGTSYNEQFF
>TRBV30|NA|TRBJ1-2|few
TGTGCCTGGAGTGCGCGGTCAGGGAGGGGCTACACCTTC
CAWSARSGRGYTF
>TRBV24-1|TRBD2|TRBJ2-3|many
TGTGCCACCAGTAGGACTAGCGGGAGATTAGATACGCAGTATTTT
CATSRTSGRLDTQYF